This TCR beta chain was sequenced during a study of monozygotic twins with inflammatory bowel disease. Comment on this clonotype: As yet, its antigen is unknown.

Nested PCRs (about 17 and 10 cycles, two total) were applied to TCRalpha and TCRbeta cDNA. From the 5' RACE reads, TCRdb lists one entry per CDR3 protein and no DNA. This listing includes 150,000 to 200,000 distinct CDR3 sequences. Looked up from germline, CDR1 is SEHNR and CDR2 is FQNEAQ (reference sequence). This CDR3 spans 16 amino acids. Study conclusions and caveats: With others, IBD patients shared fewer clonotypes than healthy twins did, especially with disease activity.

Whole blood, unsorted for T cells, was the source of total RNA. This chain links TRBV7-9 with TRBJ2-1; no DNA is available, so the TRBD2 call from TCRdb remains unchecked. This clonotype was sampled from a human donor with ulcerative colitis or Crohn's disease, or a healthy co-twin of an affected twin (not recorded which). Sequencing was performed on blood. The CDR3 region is CASPSVGLAGGNEQFF.